One and the same sample provided the 2 T cell receptor beta chains below, sequenced in a study of T cells in Graves' hyperthyroidism and ophthalmopathy. Authors of the study amplified TCR beta CDR3 regions from RNA transcripts. In the first-round RT-PCR of the TCR CDR3, the HTBI primer set was used. TCRdb passed the multiplex PCR reads through MiXCR, listing each CDR3 protein once. The table has 100,000 to 140,000 distinct CDR3 sequences, 16% seen once. The sequencing input was blood. Every receptor here comes from a woman in her forties or fifties with Graves' hyperthyroidism.

This clonotype has ten or more counts. This rearrangement joins TRBV4-1 to TRBJ2-5; the D is unclear. The V end lost 3 bases, the J end lost 3 bases, and 11 bases lay between the germline ends. In germline, CDR1 is MGHRA, CDR2 YSYEKL. The CDR3 is 14 amino acids. Here the CDR3 reads CASSHLGQEETQYF. CDR3 nucleotide sequence: TGCGCCAGCAGCCATCTCGGGCAGGAAGAGACCCAGTACTTC.

In this sample, this clonotype turned up many times. V gene TRBV20-1 combines with J gene TRBJ2-3; D possibly matches TRBD1 or TRBD2 (5 bases each). The CDR3 is 16 amino acids. The V end was cut by 0 bases, the J end by 4 bases, with 17 bases between. Germline-derived CDR1 and CDR2 are DFQATT and SNEGSKA (reference sequence). CDR3 in DNA: TGCAGTGCTAGAGATCGGGGACGACCAATGCCAGATACGCAGTATTTT. Protein product: CSARDRGRPMPDTQYF.